This T cell receptor (beta chain) was recorded in a study of blood T cell repertoires in COVID-19. Study information: T cells, B-cell-depleted T cells, or PBMCs supplied cDNA or gDNA.

Participant ages covered about 18 to 90 years across 20 to 25 US areas. Participants had their cohort set by participant-reported clinical history. Some clones are missing from TCRdb's copy, which holds only in-frame ones; the method was immunoSEQ multiplex PCR. In the table there are some 250,000 clones, roughly 88% of which are singletons. Germline V gene lookup returns CDR1 SGHRS and CDR2 YFSETQ. The CDR3 is 13 amino acids. V was pared by 4 bases and J by 5 bases, with 3 bases of the junction left unmatched. The V and J genes are TRBV5-1 and TRBJ2-5; TRBD1 agrees at 9 bases. Sample: PBMCs or T cells enriched from blood (not recorded which). The sequence came from a woman in her thirties or forties with acute COVID-19. The CDR3 protein is CASSRGQGETQYF. CDR3 sequence (DNA): TGCGCCAGCAGCAGGGGACAGGGTGAGACCCAGTACTTC.